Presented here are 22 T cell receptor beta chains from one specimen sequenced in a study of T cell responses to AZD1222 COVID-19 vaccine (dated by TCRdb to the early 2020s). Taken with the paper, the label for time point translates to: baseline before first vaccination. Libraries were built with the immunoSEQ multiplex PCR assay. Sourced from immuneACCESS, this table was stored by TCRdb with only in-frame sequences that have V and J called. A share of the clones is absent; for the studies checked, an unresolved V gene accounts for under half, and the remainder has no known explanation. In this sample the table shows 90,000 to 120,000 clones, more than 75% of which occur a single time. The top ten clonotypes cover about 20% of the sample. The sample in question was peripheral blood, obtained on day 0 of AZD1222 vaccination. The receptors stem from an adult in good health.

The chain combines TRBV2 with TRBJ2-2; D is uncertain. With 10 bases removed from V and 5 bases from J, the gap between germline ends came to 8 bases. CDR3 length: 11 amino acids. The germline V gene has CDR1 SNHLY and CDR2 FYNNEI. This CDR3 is CAKQITGELFF. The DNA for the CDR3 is TGTGCCAAACAAATTACCGGGGAGCTGTTTTTT.

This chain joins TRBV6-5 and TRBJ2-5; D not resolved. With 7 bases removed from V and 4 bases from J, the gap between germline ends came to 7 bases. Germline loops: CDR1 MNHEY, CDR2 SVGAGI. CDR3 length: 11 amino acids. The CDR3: CASTRGETQYF. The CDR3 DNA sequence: TGTGCCAGCACCCGCGGAGAGACCCAGTACTTC.

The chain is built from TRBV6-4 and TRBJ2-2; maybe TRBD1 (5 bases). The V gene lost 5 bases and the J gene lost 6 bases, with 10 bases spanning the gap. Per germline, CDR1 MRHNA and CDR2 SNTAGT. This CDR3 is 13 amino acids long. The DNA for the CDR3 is TGTGCCAGCAGTAAGGACAACCCCGGGGAGCTGTTTTTT. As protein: CASSKDNPGELFF.

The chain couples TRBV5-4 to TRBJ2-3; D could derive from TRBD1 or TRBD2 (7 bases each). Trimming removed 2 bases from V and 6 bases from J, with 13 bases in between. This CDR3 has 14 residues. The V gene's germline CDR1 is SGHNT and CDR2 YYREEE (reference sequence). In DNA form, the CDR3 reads TGTGCCAGCAGCTTTCAGGGGGGGGTGGATACGCAGTATTTT. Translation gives CASSFQGGVDTQYF. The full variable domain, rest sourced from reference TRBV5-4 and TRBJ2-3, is ETGVTQSPTHLIKTRGQQVTLRCSSQSGHNTVSWYQQALGQGPQFIFQYYREEENGRGNFPPRFSGLQFPNYSSELNVNALELDDSALYLCASSFQGGVDTQYFGPGTRLTVL.

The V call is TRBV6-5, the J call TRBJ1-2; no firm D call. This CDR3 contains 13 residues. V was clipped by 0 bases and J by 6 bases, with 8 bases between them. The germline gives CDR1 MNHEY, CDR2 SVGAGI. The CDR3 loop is CASSYSRAHGYTF. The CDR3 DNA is TGTGCCAGCAGTTACTCTCGTGCGCATGGCTACACCTTC.

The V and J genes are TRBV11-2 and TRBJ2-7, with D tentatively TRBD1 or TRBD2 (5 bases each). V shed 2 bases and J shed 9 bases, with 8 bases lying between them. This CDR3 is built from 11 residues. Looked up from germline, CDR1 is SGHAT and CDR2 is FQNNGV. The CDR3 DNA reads TGTGCCAGCAGCTTACGGGACCCGCAGTACTTC. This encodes CASSLRDPQYF.

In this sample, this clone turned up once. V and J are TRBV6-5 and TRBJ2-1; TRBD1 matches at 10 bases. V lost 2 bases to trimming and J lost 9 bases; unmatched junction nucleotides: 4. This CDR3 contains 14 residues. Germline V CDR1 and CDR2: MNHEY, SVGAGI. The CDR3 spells CASSYGDRGSEQFF. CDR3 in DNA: TGTGCCAGCAGTTACGGGGACAGGGGAAGTGAGCAGTTCTTC.

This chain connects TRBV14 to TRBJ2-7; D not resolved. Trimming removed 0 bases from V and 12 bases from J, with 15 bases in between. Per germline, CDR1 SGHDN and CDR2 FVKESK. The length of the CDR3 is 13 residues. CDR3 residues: CASSQDPGPKMYF. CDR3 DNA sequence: TGTGCCAGCAGCCAAGATCCAGGACCCAAGATGTACTTC.

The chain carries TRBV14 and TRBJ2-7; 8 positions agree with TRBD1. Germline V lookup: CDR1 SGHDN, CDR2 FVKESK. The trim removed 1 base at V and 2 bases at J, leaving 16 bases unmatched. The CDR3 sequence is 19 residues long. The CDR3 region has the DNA TGTGCCAGCAGCCAAGTCCCAACGCAGGGGGCCTGGATGCCCTACGAGCAGTACTTC. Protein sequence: CASSQVPTQGAWMPYEQYF.

CDR3: CASSPRGNTGELFF. DNA of the CDR3: TGTGCCAGCAGCCCTCGGGGGAACACCGGGGAGCTGTTTTTT. This chain joins TRBV7-2 and TRBJ2-2; D possibly corresponds to TRBD2 (5 bases). Germline V lookup: CDR1 SGHTA, CDR2 FQGNSA. V dropped 5 bases and J dropped 1 base, with 8 bases sitting between them. The CDR3 is 14 residues long.

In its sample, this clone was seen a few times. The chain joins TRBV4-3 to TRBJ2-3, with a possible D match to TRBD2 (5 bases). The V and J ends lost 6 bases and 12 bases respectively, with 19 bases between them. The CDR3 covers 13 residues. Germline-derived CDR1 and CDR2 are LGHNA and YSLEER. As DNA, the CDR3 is TGCGCCAGCAGTCCAAGTGTCGCGGGCAGACAGTATTTT. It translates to CASSPSVAGRQYF.

This chain's CDR3 is CASSQNNRVGAGELFF. The CDR3 nucleotides are TGCGCCAGCAGCCAAAATAACAGGGTTGGTGCCGGGGAGCTGTTTTTT. The chain combines TRBV5-1 with TRBJ2-2; TRBD1 might be the D (6 bases). The CDR3 length is 16 residues. Trimming took 4 bases from V and 6 from J, leaving 19 bases between them. The germline gives CDR1 SGHRS, CDR2 YFSETQ.

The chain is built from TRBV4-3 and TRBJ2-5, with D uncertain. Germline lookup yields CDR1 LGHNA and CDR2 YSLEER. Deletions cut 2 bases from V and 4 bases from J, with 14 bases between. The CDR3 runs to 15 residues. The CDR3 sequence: CASSQSPPRRETQYF. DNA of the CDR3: TGCGCCAGCAGCCAATCCCCCCCCCGAAGAGAGACCCAGTACTTC.

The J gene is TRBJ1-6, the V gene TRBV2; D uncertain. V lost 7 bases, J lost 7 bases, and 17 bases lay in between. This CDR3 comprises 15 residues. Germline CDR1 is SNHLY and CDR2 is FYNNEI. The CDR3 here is CASKPGGRKNSPLHF. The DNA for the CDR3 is TGTGCCAGCAAACCCGGTGGGAGGAAAAATTCACCCCTCCACTTT. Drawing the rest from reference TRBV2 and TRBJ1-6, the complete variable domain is EPEVTQTPSHQVTQMGQEVILRCVPISNHLYFYWYRQILGQKVEFLVSFYNNEISEKSEIFDDQFSVERPDGSNFTLKIRSTKLEDSAMYFCASKPGGRKNSPLHFGNGTRLTVT.

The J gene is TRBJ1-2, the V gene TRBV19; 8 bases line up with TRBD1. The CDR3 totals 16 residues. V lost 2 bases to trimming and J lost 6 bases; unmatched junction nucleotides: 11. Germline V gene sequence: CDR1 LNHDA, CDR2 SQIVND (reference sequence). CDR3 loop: CASSILRDRGRHGYTF. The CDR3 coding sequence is TGTGCCAGTAGTATATTGCGAGACAGGGGACGCCATGGCTACACCTTC. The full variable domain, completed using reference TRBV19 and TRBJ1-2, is DGGITQSPKYLFRKEGQNVTLSCEQNLNHDAMYWYRQDPGQGLRLIYYSQIVNDFQKGDIAEGYSVSREKKESFPLTVTSAQKNPTAFYLCASSILRDRGRHGYTFGSGTRLTVV.

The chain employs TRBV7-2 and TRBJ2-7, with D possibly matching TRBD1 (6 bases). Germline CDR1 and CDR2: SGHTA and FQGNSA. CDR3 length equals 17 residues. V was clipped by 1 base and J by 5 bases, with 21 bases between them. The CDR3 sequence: CASSLVQTGSGTDEQYF. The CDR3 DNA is TGTGCCAGCAGCTTAGTTCAAACAGGGTCAGGGACCGACGAGCAGTACTTC.

CDR3 protein: CSVPGQGAEGGYTF. The CDR3 DNA follows: TGCAGCGTCCCGGGACAGGGTGCGGAAGGAGGCTACACCTTC. The rearrangement links TRBV29-1 to TRBJ1-2, with TRBD1 matching over 9 bases. The CDR3 is made up of 14 amino acids. The V segment lost 6 bases and the J segment 8 bases; nucleotides outside the gene matches: 13. Germline V gives CDR1 SQVTM, CDR2 ANQGSEA.

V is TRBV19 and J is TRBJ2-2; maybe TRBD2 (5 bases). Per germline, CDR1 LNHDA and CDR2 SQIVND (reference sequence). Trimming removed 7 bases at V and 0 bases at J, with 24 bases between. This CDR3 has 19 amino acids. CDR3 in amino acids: CASIGMRGKVQTNTGELFF. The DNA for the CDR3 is TGTGCCAGTATAGGTATGAGAGGGAAGGTGCAAACGAACACCGGGGAGCTGTTTTTT.

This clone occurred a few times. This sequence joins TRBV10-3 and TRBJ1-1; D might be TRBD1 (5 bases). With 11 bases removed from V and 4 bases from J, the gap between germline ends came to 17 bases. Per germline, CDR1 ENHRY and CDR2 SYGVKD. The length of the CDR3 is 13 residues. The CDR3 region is CALARDPGTEAFF. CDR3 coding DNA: TGTGCCCTCGCCAGGGACCCGGGCACTGAAGCTTTCTTT.

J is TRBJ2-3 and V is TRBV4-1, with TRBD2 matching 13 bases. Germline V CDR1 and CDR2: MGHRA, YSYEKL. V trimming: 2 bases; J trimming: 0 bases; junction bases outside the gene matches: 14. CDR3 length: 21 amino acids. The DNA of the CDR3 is TGCGCCAGCAGCCAACTTACCCCCGGGACTAGCGGGGCGATTAGCACAGATACGCAGTATTTT. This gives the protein CASSQLTPGTSGAISTDTQYF.

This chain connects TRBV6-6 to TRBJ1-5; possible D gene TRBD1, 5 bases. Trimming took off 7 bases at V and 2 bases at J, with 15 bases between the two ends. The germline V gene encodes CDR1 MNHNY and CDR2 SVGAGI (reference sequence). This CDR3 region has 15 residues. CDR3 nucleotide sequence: TGTGCCAGCAAGCTTCGCCAGGGTGGCAATCAGCCCCAGCATTTT. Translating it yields CASKLRQGGNQPQHF.

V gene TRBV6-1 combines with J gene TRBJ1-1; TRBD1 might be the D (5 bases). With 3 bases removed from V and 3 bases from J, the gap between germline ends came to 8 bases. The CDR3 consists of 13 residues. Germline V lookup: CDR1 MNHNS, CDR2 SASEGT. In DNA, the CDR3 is TGTGCCAGCAGTGAGACAGTGGACACTGAAGCTTTCTTT. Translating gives CASSETVDTEAFF.